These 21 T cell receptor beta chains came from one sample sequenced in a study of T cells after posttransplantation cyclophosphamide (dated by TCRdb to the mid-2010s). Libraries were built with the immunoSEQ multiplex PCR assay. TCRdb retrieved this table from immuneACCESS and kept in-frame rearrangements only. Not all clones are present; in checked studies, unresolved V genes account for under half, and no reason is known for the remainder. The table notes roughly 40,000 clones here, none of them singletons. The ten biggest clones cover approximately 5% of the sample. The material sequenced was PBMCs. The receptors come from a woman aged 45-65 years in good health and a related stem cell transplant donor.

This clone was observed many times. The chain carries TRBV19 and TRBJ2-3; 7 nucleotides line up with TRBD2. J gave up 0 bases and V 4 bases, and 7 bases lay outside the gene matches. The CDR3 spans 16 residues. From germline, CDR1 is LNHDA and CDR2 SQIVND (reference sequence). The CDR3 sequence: CASSTRTRGSTDTQYF. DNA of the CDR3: TGTGCCAGTAGTACACGGACGCGGGGGAGCACAGATACGCAGTATTTT.

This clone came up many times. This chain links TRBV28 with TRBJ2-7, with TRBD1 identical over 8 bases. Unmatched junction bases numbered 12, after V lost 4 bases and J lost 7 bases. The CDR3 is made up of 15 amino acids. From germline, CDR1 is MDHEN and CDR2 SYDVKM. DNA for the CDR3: TGTGCCAGCAGTTCAGGACAGGGAAGCTGGGGGGAGCAGTACTTC. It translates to CASSSGQGSWGEQYF.

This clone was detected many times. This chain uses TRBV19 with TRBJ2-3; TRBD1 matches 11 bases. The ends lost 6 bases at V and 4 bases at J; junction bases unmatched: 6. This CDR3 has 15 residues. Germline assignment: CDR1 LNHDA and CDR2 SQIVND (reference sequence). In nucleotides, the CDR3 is TGTGCCAGTAGCCGGGACAGGGGGATGTCAGATACGCAGTATTTT. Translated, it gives CASSRDRGMSDTQYF.

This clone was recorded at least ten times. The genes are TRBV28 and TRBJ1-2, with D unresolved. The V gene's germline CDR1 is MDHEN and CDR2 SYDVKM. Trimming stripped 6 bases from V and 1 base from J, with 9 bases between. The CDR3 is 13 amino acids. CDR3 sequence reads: CASSEQYNYGYTF. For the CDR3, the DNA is TGTGCCAGCAGCGAACAGTATAACTATGGCTACACCTTC.

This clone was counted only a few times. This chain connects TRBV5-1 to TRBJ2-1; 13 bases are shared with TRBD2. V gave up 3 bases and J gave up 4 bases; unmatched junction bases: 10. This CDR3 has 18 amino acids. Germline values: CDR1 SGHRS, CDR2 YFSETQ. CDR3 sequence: CASSSRTSGGRDYNEQFF. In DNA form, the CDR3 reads TGCGCCAGCAGCTCTAGGACTAGCGGGGGCCGTGATTACAATGAGCAGTTCTTC.

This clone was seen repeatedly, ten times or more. The CDR3 region is CASSQDTGMDSPLHF. Written as DNA, the CDR3 is TGCGCCAGCAGCCAAGACACAGGGATGGATTCACCCCTCCACTTT. The chain couples TRBV4-3 to TRBJ1-6; tentatively, D is TRBD1 (6 bases). V was cut by 0 bases and J by 8 bases, with 11 bases left in between. The CDR3 has 15 amino acids. Germline V gene lookup returns CDR1 LGHNA and CDR2 YSLEER.

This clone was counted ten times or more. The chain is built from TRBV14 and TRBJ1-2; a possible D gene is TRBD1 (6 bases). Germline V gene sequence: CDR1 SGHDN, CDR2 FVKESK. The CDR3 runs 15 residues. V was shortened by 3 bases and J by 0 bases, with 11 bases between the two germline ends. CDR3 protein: CASSQGQIANYGYTF. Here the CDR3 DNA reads TGTGCCAGCAGCCAGGGACAAATAGCTAACTATGGCTACACCTTC.

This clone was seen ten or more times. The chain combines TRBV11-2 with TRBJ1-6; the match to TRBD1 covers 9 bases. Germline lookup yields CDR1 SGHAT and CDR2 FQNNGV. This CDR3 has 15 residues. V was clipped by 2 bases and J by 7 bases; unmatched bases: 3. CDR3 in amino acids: CASSLWDRENSPLHF. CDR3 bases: TGTGCCAGCAGCTTATGGGACAGGGAGAATTCACCCCTCCACTTT.

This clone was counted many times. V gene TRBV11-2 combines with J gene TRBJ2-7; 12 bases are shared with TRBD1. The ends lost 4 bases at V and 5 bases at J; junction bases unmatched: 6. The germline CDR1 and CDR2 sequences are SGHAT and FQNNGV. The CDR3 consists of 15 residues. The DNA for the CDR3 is TGTGCCAGCAGCTCCTCCGGGACAGGGGGCCACGAGCAGTACTTC. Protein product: CASSSSGTGGHEQYF.

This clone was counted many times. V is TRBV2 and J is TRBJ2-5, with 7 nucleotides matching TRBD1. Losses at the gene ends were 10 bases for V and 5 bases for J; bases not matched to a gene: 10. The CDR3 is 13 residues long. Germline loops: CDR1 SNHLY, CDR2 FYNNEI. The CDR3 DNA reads TGTGCCACCGGCCGACAGGGAAGGGAGACCCAGTACTTC. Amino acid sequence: CATGRQGRETQYF.

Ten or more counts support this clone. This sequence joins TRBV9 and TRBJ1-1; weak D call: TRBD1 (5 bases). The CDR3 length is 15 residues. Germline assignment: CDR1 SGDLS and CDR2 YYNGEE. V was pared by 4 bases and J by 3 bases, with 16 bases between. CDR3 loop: CASSILSGIDTEAFF. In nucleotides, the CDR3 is TGTGCCAGCAGCATCTTATCAGGGATAGACACTGAAGCTTTCTTT.

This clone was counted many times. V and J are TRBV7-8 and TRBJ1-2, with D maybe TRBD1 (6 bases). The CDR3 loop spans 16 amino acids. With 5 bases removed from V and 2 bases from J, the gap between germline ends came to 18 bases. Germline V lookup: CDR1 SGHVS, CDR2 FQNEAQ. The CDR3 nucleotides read TGTGCCAGCAGCCTGCTCGGGACACGGAACAACTATGGCTACACCTTC. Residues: CASSLLGTRNNYGYTF.

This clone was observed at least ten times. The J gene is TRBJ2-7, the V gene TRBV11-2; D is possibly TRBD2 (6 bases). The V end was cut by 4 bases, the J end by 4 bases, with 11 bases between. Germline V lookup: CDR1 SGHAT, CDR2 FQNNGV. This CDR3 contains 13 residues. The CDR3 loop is CASSSGTFYEQYF. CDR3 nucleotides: TGTGCCAGCAGCTCCGGGACTTTTTACGAGCAGTACTTC.

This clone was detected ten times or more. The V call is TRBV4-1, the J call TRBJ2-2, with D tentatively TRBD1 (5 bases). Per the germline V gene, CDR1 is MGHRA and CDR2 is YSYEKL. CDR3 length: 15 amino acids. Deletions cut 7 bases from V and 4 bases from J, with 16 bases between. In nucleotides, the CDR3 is TGCGCCAGCAATGTGGGGCGTACCCTCACCGGGGAGCTGTTTTTT. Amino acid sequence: CASNVGRTLTGELFF.

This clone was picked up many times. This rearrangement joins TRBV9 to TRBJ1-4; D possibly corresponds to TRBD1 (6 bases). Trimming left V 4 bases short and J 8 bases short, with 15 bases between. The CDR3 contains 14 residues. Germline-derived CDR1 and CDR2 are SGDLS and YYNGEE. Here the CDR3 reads CASSSENRAEKLFF. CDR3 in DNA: TGTGCCAGCAGCTCAGAGAACAGGGCGGAAAAACTGTTTTTT.

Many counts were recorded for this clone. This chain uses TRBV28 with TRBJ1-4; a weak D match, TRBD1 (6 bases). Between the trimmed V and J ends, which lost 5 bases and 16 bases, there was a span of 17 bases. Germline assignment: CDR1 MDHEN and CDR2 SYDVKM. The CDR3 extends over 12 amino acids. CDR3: CASSPDRLRRFF. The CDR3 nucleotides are TGTGCCAGCAGTCCTGACAGGCTGAGGCGGTTTTTT.

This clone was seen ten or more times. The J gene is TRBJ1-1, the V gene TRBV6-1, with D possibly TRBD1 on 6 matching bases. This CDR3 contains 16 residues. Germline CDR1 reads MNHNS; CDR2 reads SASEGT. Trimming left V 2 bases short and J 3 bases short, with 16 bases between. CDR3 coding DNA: TGTGCCAGCAGTGAAACTACTCGAGGGGGGGACACTGAAGCTTTCTTT. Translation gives CASSETTRGGDTEAFF.

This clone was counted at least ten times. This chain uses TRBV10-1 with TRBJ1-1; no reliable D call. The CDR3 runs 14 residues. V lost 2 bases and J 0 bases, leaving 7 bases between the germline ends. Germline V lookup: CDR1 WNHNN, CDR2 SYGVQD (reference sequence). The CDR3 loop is CASSEGRMNTEAFF. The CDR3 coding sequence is TGCGCCAGCAGTGAGGGCAGGATGAACACTGAAGCTTTCTTT.

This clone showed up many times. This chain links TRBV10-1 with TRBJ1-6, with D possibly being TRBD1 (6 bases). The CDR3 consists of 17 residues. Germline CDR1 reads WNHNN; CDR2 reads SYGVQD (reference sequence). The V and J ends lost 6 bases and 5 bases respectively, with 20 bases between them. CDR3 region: CASSYRQDRRDNSPLHF. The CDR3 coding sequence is TGCGCCAGCAGCTATAGACAGGATCGACGAGATAATTCACCCCTCCACTTT.

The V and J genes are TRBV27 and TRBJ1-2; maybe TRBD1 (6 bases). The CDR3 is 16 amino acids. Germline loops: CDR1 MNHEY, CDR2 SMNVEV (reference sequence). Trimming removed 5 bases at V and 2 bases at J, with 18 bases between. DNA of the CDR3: TGTGCCAGCAGTGTCTGGAGGGGGGGGATCAACTATGGCTACACCTTC. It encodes CASSVWRGGINYGYTF.

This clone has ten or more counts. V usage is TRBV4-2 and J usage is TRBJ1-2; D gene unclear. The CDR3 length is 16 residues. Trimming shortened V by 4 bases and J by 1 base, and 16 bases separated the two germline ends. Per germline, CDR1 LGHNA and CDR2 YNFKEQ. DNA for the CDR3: TGTGCCAGCAGCCCAATTCCGGGTCGTTATAACTATGGCTACACCTTC. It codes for CASSPIPGRYNYGYTF.